Below are 27 T cell receptor beta chains sequenced from a single sample in a study of monozygotic twins with inflammatory bowel disease. TCRdb re-called the 5' RACE reads and gives one entry per CDR3 protein, without DNA. Here the sample table reports over 200,000 distinct CDR3 sequences. The sample taken for sequencing was blood. The receptor source for this set is a human donor with ulcerative colitis or Crohn's disease, or a healthy co-twin of an affected twin (not recorded which).

The chain carries TRBV12-3 or TRBV12-4 and TRBJ1-5; lacking DNA, the TRBD1 call made by TCRdb goes unchecked. This CDR3 spans 21 amino acids. This CDR3 reads CASSSFPPGQGAPRSNQPQHF.

The V call is TRBV5-1, the J call TRBJ1-2. CDR1 and CDR2 (germline): SGHRS, YFSETQ. There are 14 residues in the CDR3. CDR3: CASSLEGNNYGYTF.

The CDR3 protein is CASSRTGLSYGYTF. The J gene is TRBJ1-2, the V gene TRBV12-3 or TRBV12-4. This CDR3 contains 14 residues.

V gene TRBV5-1 combines with J gene TRBJ2-7. Germline CDR1 is SGHRS and CDR2 is YFSETQ. The CDR3 has 15 residues. The chain's CDR3 is CASSVAVEDSYEQYF. The whole variable domain, remainder taken from reference TRBV5-1 and TRBJ2-7, is KAGVTQTPRYLIKTRGQQVTLSCSPISGHRSVSWYQQTPGQGLQFLFEYFSETQRNKGNFPGRFSGRQFSNSRSEMNVSTLELGDSALYLCASSVAVEDSYEQYFGPGTRLTVT.

The rearrangement links TRBV6-1 to TRBJ1-3; TCRdb calls TRBD1, which cannot be checked without DNA. Germline assignment: CDR1 MNHNS and CDR2 SASEGT. The CDR3 runs to 17 residues. The CDR3 loop is CASSDNRALTSGNTIYF.

The chain combines TRBV28 with TRBJ2-7; TCRdb designates TRBD1, a call that cannot be tested without DNA. Germline V gene sequence: CDR1 MDHEN, CDR2 SYDVKM. The CDR3 has 14 amino acids. CDR3 protein: CASSSARGLEEQYF.

This chain connects TRBV10-3 to TRBJ1-5; TCRdb designates TRBD1, a call that cannot be tested without DNA. In germline, CDR1 is ENHRY, CDR2 SYGVKD. CDR3 length: 13 residues. The CDR3 here is CAVSGGVGQPQHF.

The J gene is TRBJ2-7, the V gene TRBV5-1. Per germline, CDR1 SGHRS and CDR2 YFSETQ. The CDR3 contains 13 residues. CDR3 region: CASSKVIDYEQYF.

The chain links TRBV5-1 to TRBJ2-1; TCRdb selects TRBD2, and the lack of DNA leaves this call unchecked. The CDR3 contains 19 residues. CDR1 is SGHRS and CDR2 is YFSETQ in the germline V gene. CDR3: CASSSSGLAGGFSYNEQFF. Using reference TRBV5-1 and TRBJ2-1 for the parts outside the CDR3, the full variable domain is KAGVTQTPRYLIKTRGQQVTLSCSPISGHRSVSWYQQTPGQGLQFLFEYFSETQRNKGNFPGRFSGRQFSNSRSEMNVSTLELGDSALYLCASSSSGLAGGFSYNEQFFGPGTRLTVL.

This chain joins TRBV7-9 and TRBJ2-1; the TRBD2 assignment by TCRdb is unverifiable without DNA. The CDR3 consists of 16 residues. The germline CDR1 and CDR2 sequences are SEHNR and FQNEAQ (reference sequence). CDR3: CASSGASGRALNEQFF.

This sequence joins TRBV12-3 or TRBV12-4 and TRBJ1-1; no DNA is available, so the TRBD1 call from TCRdb remains unchecked. The CDR3 has 14 residues. The CDR3 sequence: CASSFGAGNTEAFF.

The CDR3 sequence is CAISESSGGNAPAYEQYF. V is TRBV10-3 and J is TRBJ2-7; TCRdb returns TRBD2, unconfirmable since there is no DNA. Germline CDR1 and CDR2: ENHRY and SYGVKD. The CDR3 has 18 amino acids.

This chain connects TRBV12-5 to TRBJ1-1; the D call from TCRdb, TRBD1, cannot be confirmed without DNA. CDR1 LGHNT and CDR2 FRNRAP come from the germline V gene. This CDR3 comprises 12 residues. Here the CDR3 reads CASGLGRGEAFF.

The genes are TRBV5-1 and TRBJ2-7; TCRdb gives TRBD1 as the D gene, but with no DNA this cannot be confirmed. This CDR3 has 12 amino acids. CDR1 is SGHRS, CDR2 YFSETQ, per germline. The CDR3: CASSFGDGEQYF.

The chain recombines TRBV20-1 with TRBJ2-2; lacking DNA, the TRBD2 call made by TCRdb goes unchecked. CDR3 length: 14 amino acids. The germline CDR1 and CDR2 sequences are DFQATT and SNEGSKA (reference sequence). The CDR3 reads CSAGSGGPTGELFF.

CDR3 protein: CASHPGPPLTEAFF. The rearrangement uses TRBV7-9 and TRBJ1-1; TCRdb calls TRBD1, which cannot be checked without DNA. The CDR3 has 14 residues. Germline values: CDR1 SEHNR, CDR2 FQNEAQ (reference sequence). The whole variable domain, filled in from reference TRBV7-9 and TRBJ1-1, reads DTGVSQNPRHKITKRGQNVTFRCDPISEHNRLYWYRQTLGQGPEFLTYFQNEAQLEKSRLLSDRFSAERPKGSFSTLEIQRTEQGDSAMYLCASHPGPPLTEAFFGQGTRLTVV.

The chain carries TRBV5-8 and TRBJ1-4; without DNA, the TCRdb call of TRBD1 cannot be checked. Germline CDR1 and CDR2: SGHTS and YDEGEE. This CDR3 is built from 17 residues. This CDR3 is CASSLGRLRRGNEKLFF. Together with reference TRBV5-8 and TRBJ1-4, the CDR3 gives the full variable domain: EAGVTQSPTHLIKTRGQQATLRCSPISGHTSVYWYQQALGLGLQFLLWYDEGEERNRGNFPPRFSGRQFPNYSSELNVNALELEDSALYLCASSLGRLRRGNEKLFFGSGTQLSVL.

This chain connects TRBV5-1 to TRBJ2-2; TCRdb indicates TRBD1, and absent DNA this call remains unverified. The CDR3 is 17 amino acids. Germline V CDR1 and CDR2: SGHRS, YFSETQ. The CDR3 loop reads CASSLALDRGRGGELFF.

The chain has TRBV9 and TRBJ1-2; checking the TCRdb D call of TRBD1 is not possible without DNA. In germline, CDR1 is SGDLS, CDR2 YYNGEE. The CDR3 sequence is 15 residues long. Here the CDR3 reads CASSPLGGLHYGYTF.

The J gene is TRBJ1-3, the V gene TRBV5-1; TCRdb gives TRBD1 as the D gene, but with no DNA this cannot be confirmed. The germline V gene has CDR1 SGHRS and CDR2 YFSETQ. There are 14 residues in the CDR3. The CDR3 spells CASSQGATGNTIYF.

The chain combines TRBV25-1 with TRBJ1-2; the TCRdb D gene call, TRBD1, has no DNA to confirm it. Germline V CDR1 and CDR2: MGHDK, SYGVNS. The CDR3 sequence is 14 residues long. The CDR3 sequence: CASRETGGVSRYTF.

This rearrangement joins TRBV5-4 to TRBJ2-2; the TCRdb call, TRBD1, lacks DNA for checking. The CDR3 has 12 amino acids. Germline CDR1 and CDR2: SGHNT and YYREEE (reference sequence). CDR3 loop: CATGGSTGELFF.

The V call is TRBV5-1, the J call TRBJ1-2. Germline CDR1 SGHRS, CDR2 YFSETQ. The CDR3 runs 14 residues. CDR3 in amino acids: CASSFIQGGSGYTF.

The CDR3 here is CSSGRANTEAFF. The rearrangement joins TRBV29-1 to TRBJ1-1; TCRdb's D gene call, TRBD1, goes unchecked for lack of DNA. The V gene's germline CDR1 is SQVTM and CDR2 ANQGSEA. There are 12 residues in the CDR3.

The chain combines TRBV7-8 with TRBJ1-5. Germline values: CDR1 SGHVS, CDR2 FQNEAQ. This CDR3 comprises 15 residues. The CDR3 sequence is CASSDPVVSNQPQHF. Complete variable domain (other parts from reference TRBV7-8 and TRBJ1-5): GAGVSQSPRYKVAKRGQDVALRCDPISGHVSLFWYQQALGQGPEFLTYFQNEAQLDKSGLPSDRFFAERPEGSVSTLKIQRTQQEDSAVYLCASSDPVVSNQPQHFGDGTRLSIL.

This chain uses TRBV6-1 with TRBJ2-5; TCRdb designates TRBD2, a call that cannot be tested without DNA. The CDR3 is 15 amino acids. Germline loops: CDR1 MNHNS, CDR2 SASEGT. The CDR3 sequence is CASSLERRNQETQYF.

This clonotype is classed as medium-sized by frequency. This sequence joins TRBV20-1 and TRBJ2-1. Germline assignment: CDR1 DFQATT and CDR2 SNEGSKA (reference sequence). This CDR3 contains 16 residues. CDR3 residues: CSATTQPEATYNEQFF.